The 27 T cell receptor beta chains listed next were all sequenced from one sample in a study of technical replicates of blood from a handful of donors. This table comes from immunoSEQ multiplex PCR, and its TCRdb copy is limited to in-frame clones, with some not included. The top ten hold roughly 0.39% of the sample, which has more than 65,000 clones, around nine tenths seen once. The sequenced sample consisted of T cells isolated from PBMCs. The source of these receptors is a human donor in good health.

The V gene is TRBV5-4, the J gene TRBJ2-7; tentative D call: TRBD2 (5 bases). V was trimmed by 3 bases and J by 2 bases, leaving 21 bases between them. The CDR3 is 17 residues long. Germline loops: CDR1 SGHNT, CDR2 YYREEE (reference sequence). The CDR3 protein is CASSSDRFATLAYEQYF. The CDR3 bases are TGTGCCAGCAGCTCCGATCGATTTGCGACACTAGCCTACGAGCAGTACTTC.

V usage is TRBV28 and J usage is TRBJ2-7, with TRBD1 as a possible D gene (6 bases). This CDR3 is built from 14 residues. Deletions cut 2 bases from V and 4 bases from J, with 12 bases between. Germline V gene sequence: CDR1 MDHEN, CDR2 SYDVKM. CDR3 amino acids: CASSLEGGGYEQYF. The CDR3, as DNA: TGTGCCAGCAGTTTAGAAGGGGGTGGGTACGAGCAGTACTTC.

V is TRBV10-3 and J is TRBJ2-5; 11 nucleotides match TRBD2. This CDR3 region has 13 residues. V shed 9 bases and J 2 bases; nucleotides not matched to a gene: 2. Germline V gene data show CDR1 as ENHRY and CDR2 as SYGVKD. The CDR3 here is CAITSGSQETQYF. DNA of the CDR3: TGTGCCATAACTAGCGGGAGTCAAGAGACCCAGTACTTC.

The chain links TRBV28 to TRBJ1-4; tentatively, D is TRBD1 (5 bases). The V gene's germline CDR1 is MDHEN and CDR2 SYDVKM. The V and J ends lost 6 bases and 0 bases respectively, with 11 bases between them. The CDR3 runs 15 residues. The CDR3, as DNA: TGTGCCAGCAGATCAAGGGGTGCAACTAATGAAAAACTGTTTTTT. Amino acid sequence: CASRSRGATNEKLFF.

The rearrangement uses TRBV19 and TRBJ2-4; D remains unclear. The CDR3 contains 16 residues. Germline V gene sequence: CDR1 LNHDA, CDR2 SQIVND (reference sequence). Trimming left V 3 bases short and J 0 bases short, with 12 bases between. The CDR3 nucleotides are TGTGCCAGTAGTATTTCGAGTATTCTAGCCAAAAACATTCAGTACTTC. Translating gives CASSISSILAKNIQYF.

This clone was observed a single time. The genes are TRBV6-1 and TRBJ2-2, with TRBD1 matching over 9 bases. This CDR3 is 15 amino acids long. Looked up from germline, CDR1 is MNHNS and CDR2 is SASEGT. V shed 0 bases and J 6 bases; nucleotides not matched to a gene: 2. The CDR3 reads CASSEAWTGAGELFF. The CDR3 nucleotides are TGTGCCAGCAGTGAAGCCTGGACAGGGGCCGGGGAGCTGTTTTTT.

This chain links TRBV4-2 with TRBJ2-3; the D is unclear. Trimming pared 0 bases from V and 7 bases from J, leaving 20 bases between. CDR1 is LGHNA and CDR2 is YNFKEQ in the germline V gene. There are 17 residues in the CDR3. This CDR3 reads CASSQDPQESESNTQYF. CDR3 in DNA: TGTGCCAGCAGCCAAGATCCCCAGGAATCAGAGTCAAATACGCAGTATTTT.

This clone was seen once. The chain combines TRBV7-9 with TRBJ2-7; TRBD1 agrees at 9 bases. CDR3 length: 16 amino acids. J was trimmed by 4 bases and V by 6 bases; bases with no gene match: 13. Germline values: CDR1 SEHNR, CDR2 FQNEAQ (reference sequence). The CDR3 loop reads CASSLLSGTGFYEQYF. For the CDR3, the DNA is TGTGCCAGCAGTTTATTGTCCGGGACAGGGTTTTACGAGCAGTACTTC.

The V and J genes are TRBV19 and TRBJ2-7; D is uncertain. The V gene's germline CDR1 is LNHDA and CDR2 SQIVND (reference sequence). The CDR3 runs 13 residues. The ends were cut back, 5 bases at V and 0 bases at J, with 8 bases in the middle. CDR3 DNA sequence: TGTGCCAGTAGTCTAACTTACTCCTACGAGCAGTACTTC. This encodes CASSLTYSYEQYF.

This chain joins TRBV30 and TRBJ1-1; TRBD1 matches 7 bases. Germline-derived CDR1 and CDR2 are GTSNPN and SVGIG (reference sequence). The CDR3 loop spans 13 amino acids. Trimming at V came to 5 bases and at J to 4 bases, leaving 7 bases not matched to a gene. CDR3 region: CAWARQGATEAFF. The CDR3 DNA follows: TGTGCCTGGGCCCGACAGGGAGCCACTGAAGCTTTCTTT.

This clone appeared a single time. This chain connects TRBV11-3 to TRBJ2-2; D uncertain. CDR1 is SGHNT and CDR2 is YENEEA in the germline V gene. This CDR3 contains 12 residues. V lost 5 bases and J lost 6, with 7 bases in between. In nucleotides, the CDR3 is TGTGCCAGCAGCCGGTTCTCCGGGGAGCTGTTTTTT. Translating it yields CASSRFSGELFF.

The chain joins TRBV21-1 to TRBJ2-7; the D call in the table, TRBD1, was not verified against the DNA. TRBV21-1 has pseudogene status. The CDR3 is made up of 15 amino acids. The CDR3 region has the DNA TGTGCCAGCAGCAAAGGTACCAGGTCTTCCTACGAGCAGTACTTC. Its translation: CASSKGTRSSYEQYF.

This chain connects TRBV9 to TRBJ1-2; no firm D call. The CDR3 is 16 residues long. The V gene lost 0 bases and the J gene lost 3 bases, with 15 bases spanning the gap. Germline assignment: CDR1 SGDLS and CDR2 YYNGEE. As DNA, the CDR3 is TGTGCCAGCAGCGTAGGCGTCGAATATTTCTACTATGGCTACACCTTC. This gives the protein CASSVGVEYFYYGYTF.

The gene calls are TRBV28 and TRBJ2-7, with unresolved D. Looked up from germline, CDR1 is MDHEN and CDR2 is SYDVKM. The CDR3 is 14 residues long. V lost 1 base, J lost 3 bases, and 10 bases lay in between. The CDR3 protein is CASSLSLGGYEQYF. CDR3 in DNA: TGTGCCAGCAGTTTATCTCTTGGCGGCTACGAGCAGTACTTC.

This chain joins TRBV25-1 and TRBJ1-1; the D is unclear. CDR3 length equals 12 residues. The V end was cut by 5 bases, the J end by 3 bases, with 7 bases between. Germline CDR1 reads MGHDK; CDR2 reads SYGVNS. CDR3 amino acids: CASSWEHTEAFF. The CDR3 nucleotides read TGTGCCAGCAGTTGGGAGCACACTGAAGCTTTCTTT. Supplemented by reference TRBV25-1 and TRBJ1-1, the full variable domain reads EADIYQTPRYLVIGTGKKITLECSQTMGHDKMYWYQQDPGMELHLIHYSYGVNSTEKGDLSSESTVSRIRTEHFPLTLESARPSHTSQYLCASSWEHTEAFFGQGTRLTVV.

The chain combines TRBV9 with TRBJ1-1; possible D gene TRBD1, 6 bases. V lost 1 base, J lost 4 bases, and 11 bases lay in between. The germline CDR1 and CDR2 sequences are SGDLS and YYNGEE. The CDR3 length is 14 residues. The CDR3 DNA reads TGTGCCAGCAGCGTATACAGGGTCAGCACTGAAGCTTTCTTT. Residues: CASSVYRVSTEAFF. Full variable domain (remainder filled in from reference TRBV9 and TRBJ1-1): DSGVTQTPKHLITATGQRVTLRCSPRSGDLSVYWYQQSLDQGLQFLIQYYNGEERAKGNILERFSAQQFPDLHSELNLSSLELGDSALYFCASSVYRVSTEAFFGQGTRLTVV.

The chain joins TRBV6-5 to TRBJ2-7; tentatively, D is TRBD2 (5 bases). V lost 2 bases to trimming and J lost 8 bases, with 22 bases between them. Germline V lookup: CDR1 MNHEY, CDR2 SVGAGI. The CDR3 length is 16 residues. The CDR3 region has the DNA TGTGCCAGCAGTTACAACGTTTTTACCGCGGAGGAGCAGCAGTACTTC. Amino acids: CASSYNVFTAEEQQYF.

The V and J genes are TRBV15 and TRBJ1-2; 8 bases are a match to TRBD1. The CDR3 totals 17 residues. Germline V lookup: CDR1 LNHNV, CDR2 YYDKDF (reference sequence). Trimming at V came to 1 base and at J to 5 bases, leaving 12 bases not matched to a gene. DNA of the CDR3: TGTGCCACCAGCAGAGGATTCTTTCCGGGACAGGATTATGGCTACACCTTC. Its translation: CATSRGFFPGQDYGYTF.

This clone was counted only a few times. The chain employs TRBV6-5 and TRBJ1-2; no clear D. Germline CDR1 and CDR2: MNHEY and SVGAGI. The CDR3 contains 13 residues. The ends were cut back, 6 bases at V and 7 bases at J, with 15 bases in the middle. CDR3 amino acids: CASSLRNGFGYTF. CDR3 nucleotide sequence: TGTGCCAGCAGCCTTAGGAACGGGTTTGGCTACACCTTC.

As concerns this clone: The junction departs from germline at one end; a sequencing error may be responsible. The genes are TRBV27 and TRBJ1-5; 7 positions agree with TRBD1. The CDR3 covers 16 residues. Germline loops: CDR1 MNHEY, CDR2 SMNVEV (reference sequence). CDR3 in amino acids: CASRSIMTGRNRPQHF. CDR3 in DNA: TGTGCCAGCAGAAGTATAATGACAGGGCGCAATCGGCCCCAGCATTTT.

V is TRBV2 and J is TRBJ1-2, with D hard to call. The CDR3 is made up of 13 amino acids. V was clipped by 7 bases and J by 2 bases, with 11 bases between them. Germline lookup yields CDR1 SNHLY and CDR2 FYNNEI. The CDR3 bases are TGTGCCAGCAACCAGGAGGTAAACTATGGCTACACCTTC. The encoded protein is CASNQEVNYGYTF.

This chain links TRBV28 with TRBJ1-3, with D tentatively TRBD1 (5 bases). Germline assignment: CDR1 MDHEN and CDR2 SYDVKM. V lost 2 bases and J lost 4, with 9 bases in between. The CDR3 contains 14 residues. The CDR3 sequence: CASSLPGSGNTIYF. CDR3 sequence (DNA): TGTGCCAGCAGTTTACCAGGGTCGGGAAACACCATATATTTT. Based on the CDR3 plus reference TRBV28 and TRBJ1-3, the full variable domain is DVKVTQSSRYLVKRTGEKVFLECVQDMDHENMFWYRQDPGLGLRLIYFSYDVKMKEKGDIPEGYSVSREKKERFSLILESASTNQTSMYLCASSLPGSGNTIYFGEGSWLTVV.

The CDR3 protein is CASSKGDYRGDGYTF. DNA for the CDR3: TGTGCCAGCAGCAAAGGAGACTACAGGGGAGATGGCTACACCTTC. The chain links TRBV21-1 to TRBJ1-2; TRBD1, as called in the table, went unchecked against the DNA. TRBV21-1 is described as a pseudogene. The CDR3 covers 15 residues.

The rearrangement links TRBV5-1 to TRBJ2-6; 10 positions match TRBD1. Germline assignment: CDR1 SGHRS and CDR2 YFSETQ. With 0 bases clipped from V and 2 bases from J, the junction kept 5 bases outside the gene matches. CDR3 length: 18 amino acids. DNA of the CDR3: TGCGCCAGCAGCTTGGATTGGACAGGGGGTCCTGGGGCCAACGTCCTGACTTTC. Translating gives CASSLDWTGGPGANVLTF.

This sequence joins TRBV18 and TRBJ2-1; TRBD1 aligns across 9 bases. The length of the CDR3 is 16 residues. V was pared by 3 bases and J by 9 bases, with 12 bases of the junction left unmatched. The germline V gene encodes CDR1 KGHSH and CDR2 LQKENI. The CDR3 spells CASSPLTGTGNLEQFF. CDR3 DNA sequence: TGTGCCAGCTCACCTCTCACCGGGACAGGGAATCTTGAGCAGTTCTTC.

The rearrangement links TRBV7-9 to TRBJ2-3; D might be TRBD1 (6 bases). The CDR3 contains 17 residues. Germline V gene lookup returns CDR1 SEHNR and CDR2 FQNEAQ (reference sequence). The V and J ends lost 2 bases and 3 bases respectively, with 18 bases between them. The CDR3 DNA is TGTGCCAGCAGCTTATCCCGCCACAGGGTTCGGACAGATACGCAGTATTTT. It specifies CASSLSRHRVRTDTQYF.

This chain links TRBV27 with TRBJ2-5; D gene uncertain. The germline gives CDR1 MNHEY, CDR2 SMNVEV (reference sequence). The CDR3 is 13 amino acids. Trimming stripped 0 bases from V and 1 base from J, with 3 bases between. CDR3 sequence (DNA): TGTGCCAGCAGTTTATCCCTCCAAGAGACCCAGTACTTC. Protein product: CASSLSLQETQYF.